The 3 T cell receptor beta chains below were found in one sample sequenced in a study of cytomegalovirus exposure and HLA in healthy donors. It was with 60 Vbeta and 13 Jbeta primers that the PCR ran. The assay was immunoSEQ multiplex PCR, and TCRdb's table has in-frame clones only and misses some. The sample includes approximately 88,000 clones, about 74% of them seen just once. Sequenced input: PBMCs. The receptor source for this set is a man younger than 40 in good health and CMV-seronegative.

CDR3 sequence reads: CASSFQREGYGYTF. The CDR3 coding sequence is TGTGCCAGCAGCTTCCAGAGGGAGGGCTATGGCTACACCTTC. The chain has TRBV5-8 and TRBJ1-2; D is unclear. CDR3 length: 14 amino acids. Germline V CDR1 and CDR2: SGHTS, YDEGEE. V was trimmed by 2 bases and J by 4 bases, leaving 12 bases between them. Full variable domain (rest looked up from reference TRBV5-8 and TRBJ1-2): EAGVTQSPTHLIKTRGQQATLRCSPISGHTSVYWYQQALGLGLQFLLWYDEGEERNRGNFPPRFSGRQFPNYSSELNVNALELEDSALYLCASSFQREGYGYTFGSGTRLTVV.

Concerning this clone itself: Other DNA sequences in this sample translate to the same CDR3. This chain links TRBV2 with TRBJ2-2; a weak D match, TRBD1 (6 bases). CDR1 and CDR2 from the germline V gene are SNHLY and FYNNEI. CDR3 length equals 13 residues. The germline V and J ends were trimmed by 7 bases and 4 bases, with 10 bases remaining between them. CDR3 in DNA: TGTGCCAGCAACAGGGTCGGCACCGGGGAGCTGTTTTTT. It is translated as CASNRVGTGELFF.

This clone appeared a single time. The chain uses TRBV10-2 and TRBJ1-2; D unresolved. CDR3 size: 13 residues. CDR1 and CDR2 (germline): WSHSY, SAAADI. V lost 3 bases and J 2 bases, leaving 7 bases between the germline ends. CDR3 sequence: CASSDSLNYGYTF. CDR3 in DNA: TGCGCCAGCAGTGATTCCCTAAACTATGGCTACACCTTC.